A selection of T cell receptor beta chains follows, all from one sample in a study of human T cells and chemical hapten exposure. One entry per CDR3 protein results from TCRdb running MiXCR on the RACE reads. Of 180,000 or so distinct CDR3 sequences listed, around 20% are singletons. The sample here was whole blood, taken in connection with sensitization to the hapten diphenylcyclopropenone (DPC). The receptors shown here come from a woman between 45 and 65 years old with alopecia areata. Some clones in this sample may be carry-over from other donors' samples. CDR3s include the opening cysteine and the closing phenylalanine or tryptophan. D genes are given only for firm matches. Rows give clone size only sometimes, using once, few, many, or a class for an expanded clone.

size,V,J,D,CDR3
-,TRBV29-1,TRBJ2-7,-,CSVEDGNASYEQYF
few,TRBV28,TRBJ2-5,-,CASSLSPGGETQYF
few,TRBV7-9,TRBJ1-1,-,CASREKGLDENTEAFF
few,TRBV7-9,TRBJ1-1,-,CASSLTNTEAFF
few,TRBV9,TRBJ2-1,-,CASSGVSTMKQFF
many,TRBV10-1,TRBJ2-1,TRBD2,CASSDIEREGPYNEQFF
-,TRBV12-3/TRBV12-4,TRBJ2-1,-,CASSFGNEQFF
-,TRBV7-9,TRBJ1-3,TRBD1,CASSGAGTGASGNTIYF
few,TRBV5-4,TRBJ1-1,TRBD1,CASSLFSTGRTEAFF
few,TRBV6-5,TRBJ2-3,TRBD1,CASRLRTGTGLSDTQYF
-,TRBV7-9,TRBJ2-1,-,CASSAEHPSSSYNEQFF
few,TRBV29-1,TRBJ2-7,TRBD2,CSVSLLAGAYEQYF
few,TRBV7-2,TRBJ2-7,-,CASSLTGTTEQYF
-,TRBV23-1,TRBJ1-5,TRBD1,CASSQTGQASNQPQHF
few,TRBV5-1,TRBJ2-5,-,CASSFSGQAQETQYF
-,TRBV5-5,TRBJ1-2,-,CASSLEGLNYGYTF
few,TRBV3-1,TRBJ1-1,-,CASSQKARRGEAFF
few,TRBV2,TRBJ2-3,TRBD2,CASSSTSGSGGDTQYF
-,TRBV5-4,TRBJ1-4,TRBD1,CASSPGGSNEKLFF
few,TRBV10-3,TRBJ2-7,TRBD2,CAISASPGLAFEQYF
few,TRBV5-1,TRBJ2-3,-,CASSLAMDTQYF
few,TRBV2,TRBJ1-1,-,CASSELGRNTEAFF
-,TRBV7-2,TRBJ1-5,TRBD1,CASRDRDSQPQHF
-,TRBV5-1,TRBJ1-6,-,CASSLTPIGQSNSPLHF
-,TRBV29-1,TRBJ1-1,-,CSVEDSSPEAFF
-,TRBV11-2,TRBJ2-3,TRBD1,CASSHRGRTDTQYF
few,TRBV5-1,TRBJ1-3,-,CASSLDRLPSGNTIYF